The rows below give T cell receptor beta chains drawn from one sample of a study of blood T cell repertoires in COVID-19. Profiling relied on immunoSEQ multiplex PCR, and the TCRdb table lists in-frame clones only, not all of them. The table includes about 300,000 clones, about nine tenths detected once. The material sequenced was PBMCs or T cells enriched from blood (not recorded which). The receptor set was obtained from a man between 60 and 75 years old who had recovered from COVID-19. The CDR3 runs from the conserved cysteine through the conserved F or W. The order of the fields is D gene, clone size, V gene, J gene, CDR3 protein, CDR3 DNA. D genes are given only for firm matches. A clone size is listed for some rows: how often the clone was seen (once, few, many), or a class if it is expanded.

-	-	TRBV5-1	TRBJ1-1	CASRYHDRTPNTEAFF	TGCGCCAGCAGATACCACGATCGCACACCGAACACTGAAGCTTTCTTT
TRBD2	-	TRBV28	TRBJ2-7	CASRLSSGRLGEQYF	TGTGCCAGCCGACTTTCTAGCGGGAGGCTCGGCGAGCAGTACTTC
TRBD1	-	TRBV19	TRBJ2-2	CATQDRGRELSGELFF	TGTGCCACCCAGGACAGGGGGCGCGAATTGTCCGGGGAGCTGTTTTTT
TRBD1	-	TRBV4-2	TRBJ1-2	CASSTDRVSGGYTF	TGTGCCAGCAGCACGGACAGGGTCTCTGGTGGCTACACCTTC
TRBD2	few	TRBV27	TRBJ2-1	CASSLRLLAGGRGSYNEQFF	TGTGCCAGCAGTTTAAGGCTCCTAGCGGGAGGGCGGGGCTCCTACAATGAGCAGTTCTTC
TRBD1	-	TRBV18	TRBJ1-3	CASSPPKGQGLSGNTIYF	TGTGCCAGCTCACCACCTAAAGGACAGGGACTCTCAGGAAACACCATATATTTT
TRBD2	-	TRBV19	TRBJ2-7	CASSSSSGLSRYEQYF	TGTGCCAGTAGTTCCTCTAGCGGCCTATCTCGCTACGAGCAGTACTTC
-	-	TRBV2	TRBJ1-4	CASSSSVNEKLFF	-
TRBD1	-	TRBV5-4	TRBJ2-7	CASSGGQGWSYEQYF	TGTGCCAGCAGCGGTGGACAGGGGTGGTCCTACGAGCAGTACTTC
-	-	TRBV29-1	TRBJ2-5	CSVIPGGTPQETQYF	TGCAGCGTTATCCCTGGCGGGACCCCTCAAGAGACCCAGTACTTC
-	-	TRBV5-1	TRBJ2-6	CASSLGGLPSGANVLTF	TGCGCCAGCAGCTTGGGTGGGCTCCCCTCTGGGGCCAACGTCCTGACTTTC
-	-	TRBV19	TRBJ1-2	CASSIGGNGYTF	TGTGCCAGTAGTATTGGCGGTAATGGCTACACCTTC
TRBD2	-	TRBV28	TRBJ2-7	CASSLLAGLYEQYF	TGTGCCAGCAGTTTATTAGCGGGGCTCTACGAGCAGTACTTC
TRBD1	-	TRBV5-1	TRBJ2-1	CASSLSQGASYNEQFF	TGCGCCAGCAGCTTGAGTCAGGGGGCTTCCTACAATGAGCAGTTCTTC
TRBD1	-	TRBV28	TRBJ1-5	CASREDTGGWNQPQHF	TGTGCCAGCAGAGAGGATACAGGGGGTTGGAATCAGCCCCAGCATTTT
TRBD2	-	TRBV10-3	TRBJ2-3	CAISESLTSGDTQYF	TGTGCCATCAGTGAGTCCCTTACTAGCGGAGATACGCAGTATTTT
TRBD1	-	TRBV19	TRBJ1-1	CASSVGQINTEAFF	TGTGCCAGTAGTGTGGGACAGATAAACACTGAAGCTTTCTTT
-	-	TRBV11-2	TRBJ2-2	CASSLDITGELFF	TGTGCCAGCAGCTTAGATATCACCGGGGAGCTGTTTTTT
-	few	TRBV5-1	TRBJ1-4	CASSLSQGREKLFF	TGCGCCAGCAGCTTGAGCCAGGGTAGGGAAAAACTGTTTTTT
-	-	TRBV19	TRBJ1-2	CASSTSLAYGYTF	TGTGCCAGTAGTACGTCCTTAGCGTATGGCTACACCTTC
-	-	TRBV7-9	TRBJ1-1	CASSPGRLNTEAFF	TGTGCCAGCAGCCCCGGCAGGCTGAACACTGAAGCTTTCTTT
-	-	TRBV13	TRBJ2-3	CASSLLGGGTDTQYF	TGTGCCAGCAGCTTACTTGGCGGGGGCACAGATACGCAGTATTTT